This T cell receptor (beta chain) is drawn from a study of T cell responses to AZD1222 COVID-19 vaccine. Study-wide points: Per reports, nearly half of all spike-specific TCRs target regions that are unmutated in variants.

TCRdb's copy holds only in-frame clones and misses some; the assay was immunoSEQ multiplex PCR. The table has about 120,000 clones, approximately 90% seen once. The CDR3 consists of 14 residues. Losses at the gene ends were 3 bases for V and 2 bases for J; bases not matched to a gene: 6. Germline CDR1 DFQATT, CDR2 SNEGSKA (reference sequence). In the case of this clone: Its target is not known.

Whether given at about 4 or about 12 weeks, second doses were pooled. The chain carries TRBV20-1 and TRBJ2-7; TRBD2 agrees at 8 bases. This TCR came from an adult who received the AZD1222 COVID-19 vaccine. Source: peripheral blood, taken 28 days after the second AZD1222 dose. The CDR3 is CSASLAGGTYEQYF. The CDR3, as DNA: TGCAGTGCTAGTCTGGCGGGGGGTACCTACGAGCAGTACTTC.